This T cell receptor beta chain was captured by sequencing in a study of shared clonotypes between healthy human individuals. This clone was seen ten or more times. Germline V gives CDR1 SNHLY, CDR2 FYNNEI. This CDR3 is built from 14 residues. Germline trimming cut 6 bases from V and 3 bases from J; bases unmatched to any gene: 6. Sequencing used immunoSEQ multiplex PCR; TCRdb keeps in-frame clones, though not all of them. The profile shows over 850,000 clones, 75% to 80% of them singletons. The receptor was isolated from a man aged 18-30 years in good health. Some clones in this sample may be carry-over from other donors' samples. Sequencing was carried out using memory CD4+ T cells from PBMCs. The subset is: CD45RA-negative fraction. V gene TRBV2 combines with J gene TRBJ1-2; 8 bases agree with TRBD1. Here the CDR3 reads CASSRDRIYYGYTF. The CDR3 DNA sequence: TGTGCCAGCAGCCGGGACAGGATATACTATGGCTACACCTTC.